This T cell receptor (beta chain) comes out of a study of cytomegalovirus exposure and HLA in healthy donors. Trimming stripped 4 bases from V and 4 bases from J, with 7 bases between. The V gene's germline CDR1 is SGHDN and CDR2 FVKESK. The CDR3 runs to 12 residues. The PCR made use of 60 Vbeta and 13 Jbeta primers. Libraries were prepared by immunoSEQ multiplex PCR; TCRdb keeps only in-frame clonotypes and omits some of them. The data show over 150,000 clones, around 68% seen once. Sequencing was performed on PBMCs. The chain joins TRBV14 to TRBJ1-1, with D hard to call. This receptor was identified in a woman in her forties in good health and CMV-seropositive. In DNA, the CDR3 is TGTGCCAGCAGCCCCACGGGCACTGAAGCTTTCTTT. Its protein is CASSPTGTEAFF.